Shown below are 15 T cell receptor beta chains from a single sample sequenced in a study of stem cell transplantation in POMP-related autoinflammatory disease. TCRdb's copy holds only in-frame clones and misses some; the assay was immunoSEQ multiplex PCR. The sample consists of approximately 65,000 clones, approximately 91% of them appearing once. The sequenced sample was CD4+ T cells from PBMCs, obtained after stem cell transplantation. These receptors came from a human patient with POMP-related autoinflammation and immune dysregulation (PRAID). Some T cells may be the graft donor's.

The chain links TRBV21-1 to TRBJ2-4; the table's D call, TRBD2, has no DNA check behind it. TRBV21-1 is a documented pseudogene. CDR3 length: 11 residues. The CDR3 bases are TGTGCCCCCCCGGGGGAAAACATTCAGTACTTC. Protein sequence: CAPPGENIQYF.

The chain carries TRBV28 and TRBJ2-7; D is unresolved. CDR1 is MDHEN and CDR2 is SYDVKM in the germline V gene. This CDR3 comprises 13 residues. Trimming removed 3 bases from V and 3 bases from J, with 9 bases in between. CDR3 in amino acids: CASSLKGFYEQYF. CDR3 DNA sequence: TGTGCCAGCAGTTTGAAGGGCTTCTACGAGCAGTACTTC.

This sequence joins TRBV19 and TRBJ2-5; D unresolved. V was clipped by 1 base and J by 7 bases, with 4 bases between them. CDR1 is LNHDA, CDR2 SQIVND, per germline (reference sequence). The CDR3 covers 11 residues. In DNA, the CDR3 is TGTGCCAGTAGTATAGGTGGGACCCAGTACTTC. This translates into CASSIGGTQYF.

This clone was seen a handful of times. The J gene is TRBJ2-5, the V gene TRBV25-1, with TRBD1 matching 8 bases. The CDR3 is made up of 16 amino acids. With V trimmed by 5 bases and J by 6 bases, 14 bases remained unmatched. The germline CDR1 and CDR2 sequences are MGHDK and SYGVNS. Here the CDR3 reads CASSLAVGQGVKTQYF. Written as DNA, the CDR3 is TGTGCCAGCAGTCTGGCCGTAGGACAGGGTGTAAAGACCCAGTACTTC.

The chain recombines TRBV7-9 with TRBJ1-3; D is perhaps TRBD1 (5 bases). The CDR3 extends over 14 amino acids. V was pared by 5 bases and J by 7 bases, with 15 bases between. The germline V gene has CDR1 SEHNR and CDR2 FQNEAQ (reference sequence). The CDR3 DNA follows: TGTGCCAGCAGCCCATGGGACTACGGGAACACCATATATTTT. Protein sequence: CASSPWDYGNTIYF.

The V gene is TRBV24-1, the J gene TRBJ2-5, with 8 bases matching TRBD1. Unmatched junction bases numbered 4, after V lost 7 bases and J lost 4 bases. The CDR3 contains 13 residues. Germline lookup yields CDR1 KGHDR and CDR2 SFDVKD. The CDR3 region has the DNA TGTGCCACCAGCAGGGGGCAGGGAGAGACCCAGTACTTC. It codes for CATSRGQGETQYF.

V is TRBV25-1 and J is TRBJ2-1; 9 nucleotides match TRBD1. With V trimmed by 7 bases and J by 8 bases, 6 bases remained unmatched. Germline values: CDR1 MGHDK, CDR2 SYGVNS. This CDR3 contains 13 residues. The CDR3 reads CASTGQGLHEQFF. The CDR3 DNA reads as TGTGCCAGCACGGGACAGGGATTGCATGAGCAGTTCTTC.

This clone was counted between two and nine times. The chain uses TRBV7-2 and TRBJ2-1; TRBD2 matches 10 bases. The CDR3 covers 19 residues. V trimming: 0 bases; J trimming: 0 bases; junction bases outside the gene matches: 8. Looked up from germline, CDR1 is SGHTA and CDR2 is FQGNSA. CDR3 DNA: TGTGCCAGCAGCTTAGCGACCCGGGCTAGCGGGGGCTCCTACAATGAGCAGTTCTTC. Translated, it gives CASSLATRASGGSYNEQFF.

This chain joins TRBV28 and TRBJ2-1, with 8 bases identical to TRBD1. V lost 5 bases to trimming and J lost 9 bases; unmatched junction nucleotides: 9. The CDR3 length is 14 residues. CDR1 and CDR2 (germline): MDHEN, SYDVKM. The CDR3 DNA is TGTGCCAGCAGTCCGGCGGACAGGGAAAGTGAGCAGTTCTTC. It encodes CASSPADRESEQFF.

The chain combines TRBV6-6 with TRBJ2-2, with D perhaps matching TRBD1 (6 bases). The V end lost 8 bases, the J end lost 6 bases, and 13 bases lay between the germline ends. Germline-derived CDR1 and CDR2 are MNHNY and SVGAGI (reference sequence). The CDR3 spans 13 residues. DNA for the CDR3: TGTGCCAGCGGGGGCCCGGATTCCGGGGAGCTGTTTTTT. Its protein product is CASGGPDSGELFF.

V and J are TRBV7-2 and TRBJ2-1, with D possibly TRBD2 on 6 matching bases. Germline V gives CDR1 SGHTA, CDR2 FQGNSA. V dropped 5 bases and J dropped 3 bases, with 14 bases sitting between them. This CDR3 spans 15 amino acids. CDR3 protein: CASSPTRGSYNEQFF. Written as DNA, the CDR3 is TGTGCCAGCAGCCCAACACGGGGGAGCTACAATGAGCAGTTCTTC.

CDR3 residues: CASSWDREGYEQYF. The CDR3 DNA reads as TGCGCCAGCAGCTGGGACAGGGAGGGGTACGAGCAGTACTTC. The chain couples TRBV5-1 to TRBJ2-7, with TRBD1 matching over 9 bases. The CDR3 has 14 amino acids. Trimming cost V 3 bases and J 4 bases; bases outside gene matches: 5. Germline V CDR1 and CDR2: SGHRS, YFSETQ. The full variable domain, rest sourced from reference TRBV5-1 and TRBJ2-7, is KAGVTQTPRYLIKTRGQQVTLSCSPISGHRSVSWYQQTPGQGLQFLFEYFSETQRNKGNFPGRFSGRQFSNSRSEMNVSTLELGDSALYLCASSWDREGYEQYFGPGTRLTVT.

This chain connects TRBV11-2 to TRBJ2-3; tentatively, D is TRBD2 (7 bases). Per germline, CDR1 SGHAT and CDR2 FQNNGV. The CDR3 loop spans 16 amino acids. V lost 5 bases and J lost 7, with 22 bases in between. The CDR3, as DNA: TGTGCCAGCAGCCGGTTGGTTTATAGGGGGGGCAATACGCAGTATTTT. Protein product: CASSRLVYRGGNTQYF.

V gene TRBV2 combines with J gene TRBJ1-2, with D unresolved. The V end was cut by 5 bases, the J end by 4 bases, with 8 bases between. The CDR3 has 12 residues. Germline CDR1 reads SNHLY; CDR2 reads FYNNEI. This CDR3 is CASSSESYGYTF. In DNA, the CDR3 is TGTGCCAGCAGTTCAGAAAGCTATGGCTACACCTTC.

The chain recombines TRBV5-4 with TRBJ2-5, with 8 positions matching TRBD1. V lost 4 bases and J lost 2; bases outside the gene matches: 4. CDR1 SGHNT and CDR2 YYREEE come from the germline V gene (reference sequence). The CDR3 covers 14 residues. Here the CDR3 reads CASSDRDRQETQYF. CDR3 in DNA: TGTGCCAGCAGCGACCGGGACAGGCAAGAGACCCAGTACTTC.